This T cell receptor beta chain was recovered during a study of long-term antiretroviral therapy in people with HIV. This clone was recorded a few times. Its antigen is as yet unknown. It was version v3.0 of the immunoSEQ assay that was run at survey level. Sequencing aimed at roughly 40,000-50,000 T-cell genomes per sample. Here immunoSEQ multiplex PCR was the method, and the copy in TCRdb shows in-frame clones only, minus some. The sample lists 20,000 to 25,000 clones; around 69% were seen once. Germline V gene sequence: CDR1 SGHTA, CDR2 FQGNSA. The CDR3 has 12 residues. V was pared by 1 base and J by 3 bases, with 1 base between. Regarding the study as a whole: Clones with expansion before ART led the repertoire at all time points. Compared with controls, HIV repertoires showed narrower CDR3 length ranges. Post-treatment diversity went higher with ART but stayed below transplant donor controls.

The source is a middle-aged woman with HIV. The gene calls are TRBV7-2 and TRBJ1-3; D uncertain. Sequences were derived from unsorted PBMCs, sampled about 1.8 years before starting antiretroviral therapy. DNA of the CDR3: TGTGCCAGCAGCTTAGGTGGAAACACCATATATTTT. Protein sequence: CASSLGGNTIYF. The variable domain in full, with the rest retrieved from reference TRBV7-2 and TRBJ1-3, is GAGVSQSPSNKVTEKGKDVELRCDPISGHTALYWYRQSLGQGLEFLIYFQGNSAPDKSGLPSDRFSAERTGGSVSTLTIQRTQQEDSAVYLCASSLGGNTIYFGEGSWLTVV.